The subject of this entry is one TCR beta chain. This specimen comes from a study of blood T cell repertoires in COVID-19. The overall study: Sites in the United States, Italy and Spain provided acute and convalescent COVID-19 samples. In each case, the material was cDNA or gDNA derived from T cells, B-cell-depleted T cells, or PBMCs.

CDR1 and CDR2 (germline): SNHLY, FYNNEI. Unmatched junction bases numbered 10, after V lost 6 bases and J lost 2 bases. This CDR3 contains 15 residues. Assay: immunoSEQ multiplex PCR; the TCRdb copy retains only in-frame clones and omits some. The repertoire holds 30,000 to 45,000 clones, with 70% to 90% as singletons. The origin of this receptor is a man between 65 and 85 years old with active COVID-19. Sequencing was carried out using peripheral blood. This chain connects TRBV2 to TRBJ2-7; 7 nucleotides line up with TRBD1. This chain's CDR3 is CASSAQGVRTYEQYF. The CDR3, as DNA: TGTGCCAGCAGCGCGCAGGGGGTCCGAACCTACGAGCAGTACTTC.